This entry lists 15 T cell receptor beta chains sequenced from one sample in a study of identical twins. TCRdb analysed the 5' RACE reads with MiXCR anew, one entry per CDR3 protein. Of 350,000 to 500,000 distinct CDR3 sequences in the sample, roughly 18% were seen once. Sequencing was performed on naive T cells sorted from blood. The origin of the receptors is a man aged 50-60 years in good health.

The V call is TRBV5-1, the J call TRBJ2-2, with 9 bases that match TRBD1. The CDR3 sequence is 18 residues long. Trimming took 5 bases from V and 4 from J; bases not matched to a gene: 15. In germline, CDR1 is SGHRS, CDR2 YFSETQ. The DNA of the CDR3 is TGCGCCAGCAGATCTGCCTCGGGACAGGGAGTAGGCACCGGGGAGCTGTTTTTT. This encodes CASRSASGQGVGTGELFF. Full variable domain (missing parts from reference TRBV5-1 and TRBJ2-2): KAGVTQTPRYLIKTRGQQVTLSCSPISGHRSVSWYQQTPGQGLQFLFEYFSETQRNKGNFPGRFSGRQFSNSRSEMNVSTLELGDSALYLCASRSASGQGVGTGELFFGEGSRLTVL.

This clonotype has only a few counts. This chain joins TRBV4-3 and TRBJ2-3; 10 nucleotides match TRBD1. Germline loops: CDR1 LGHNA, CDR2 YSLEER. V lost 4 bases and J lost 2; bases outside the gene matches: 6. CDR3 length: 16 amino acids. In DNA form, the CDR3 reads TGCGCCAGCAGCCTCGGGGACAGGGGCGCCACAGATACGCAGTATTTT. This gives the protein CASSLGDRGATDTQYF.

The chain has TRBV7-2 and TRBJ2-3; unclear D gene. Germline CDR1 is SGHTA and CDR2 is FQGNSA. V lost 5 bases and J lost 0, with 18 bases in between. The CDR3 extends over 17 amino acids. CDR3 sequence: CASSLDGNNPSTDTQYF. CDR3 bases: TGTGCCAGCAGCCTCGATGGGAATAATCCCAGCACAGATACGCAGTATTTT. The full variable domain, rest sourced from reference TRBV7-2 and TRBJ2-3, is GAGVSQSPSNKVTEKGKDVELRCDPISGHTALYWYRQSLGQGLEFLIYFQGNSAPDKSGLPSDRFSAERTGGSVSTLTIQRTQQEDSAVYLCASSLDGNNPSTDTQYFGPGTRLTVL.

The chain is built from TRBV7-6 and TRBJ2-1; weak D call: TRBD1 (5 bases). CDR1 and CDR2 (germline): SGHVS, FNYEAQ. CDR3 length: 15 amino acids. The ends were cut back, 4 bases at V and 5 bases at J, with 15 bases in the middle. CDR3 region: CASSSQYRGNNEQFF. The CDR3 DNA is TGTGCCAGCAGCTCCCAATATAGGGGTAACAATGAGCAGTTCTTC.

The V gene is TRBV5-1, the J gene TRBJ2-5; 9 bases match TRBD2. Germline assignment: CDR1 SGHRS and CDR2 YFSETQ. The CDR3 loop spans 15 amino acids. Trimming removed 7 bases from V and 2 bases from J; junction bases left unmatched: 9. The CDR3 reads CASAAGSGGQETQYF. In DNA form, the CDR3 reads TGCGCCAGCGCCGCGGGGAGCGGGGGGCAAGAGACCCAGTACTTC. The variable domain in full, with the rest retrieved from reference TRBV5-1 and TRBJ2-5, is KAGVTQTPRYLIKTRGQQVTLSCSPISGHRSVSWYQQTPGQGLQFLFEYFSETQRNKGNFPGRFSGRQFSNSRSEMNVSTLELGDSALYLCASAAGSGGQETQYFGPGTRLLVL.

This clonotype occurred many times. The J gene is TRBJ2-6, the V gene TRBV4-2; TRBD1 agrees at 10 bases. The CDR3 is made up of 18 amino acids. Germline CDR1 reads LGHNA; CDR2 reads YNFKEQ. V lost 4 bases to trimming and J lost 3 bases; unmatched junction nucleotides: 9. The CDR3: CASSPGTGVSYGANVLTF. CDR3 nucleotide sequence: TGTGCCAGCAGCCCCGGGACAGGGGTATCGTATGGGGCCAACGTCCTGACTTTC.

Only a few counts were recorded for this clonotype. The chain is built from TRBV25-1 and TRBJ2-1; TRBD1 matches at 12 bases. CDR1 MGHDK and CDR2 SYGVNS come from the germline V gene. Trimming at V came to 4 bases and at J to 10 bases, leaving 8 bases not matched to a gene. The CDR3 has 15 amino acids. For the CDR3, the DNA is TGTGCCAGCAGTGTAGTGGGGACAGGGGGCGAAGAGCAGTTCTTC. It specifies CASSVVGTGGEEQFF.

In this sample, this clonotype turned up a few times. J is TRBJ2-7 and V is TRBV28, with D perhaps TRBD1 (5 bases). The V and J ends lost 7 bases and 2 bases respectively, with 12 bases between them. The length of the CDR3 is 13 residues. The germline gives CDR1 MDHEN, CDR2 SYDVKM. CDR3 in amino acids: CASNGQGPYEQYF. The CDR3, as DNA: TGTGCCAGCAATGGGCAGGGCCCCTACGAGCAGTACTTC.

V and J are TRBV3-1 and TRBJ2-7; D might be TRBD2 (6 bases). Trimming took 8 bases from V and 2 from J, leaving 10 bases between them. The length of the CDR3 is 12 residues. Germline V gene lookup returns CDR1 LGHDT and CDR2 YNNKEL (reference sequence). Here the CDR3 reads CASGDWTYEQYF. CDR3 bases: TGTGCCAGCGGGGACTGGACCTACGAGCAGTACTTC.

This clonotype was detected many times. The junction departs from germline at one end; a sequencing error may be responsible. The V and J genes are TRBV12-3 or TRBV12-4 and TRBJ2-1; the match to TRBD1 covers 9 bases. This CDR3 contains 15 residues. CDR3 protein: CASTKDRGLINEQFF. The CDR3 DNA reads TGTGCCAGCACCAAAGACAGGGGGTTGATCAATGAGCAATTCTTC.

V is TRBV9 and J is TRBJ2-3; D is undetermined. The ends were cut back, 4 bases at V and 1 base at J, with 10 bases in the middle. The CDR3 is made up of 14 amino acids. Germline CDR1 is SGDLS and CDR2 is YYNGEE. The CDR3 bases are TGTGCCAGCAGCCCCCAGGACGGCACAGATACGCAGTATTTT. It encodes CASSPQDGTDTQYF.

In this sample, this clonotype turned up a few times. This rearrangement joins TRBV7-6 to TRBJ2-1, with 13 bases fitting TRBD2. The germline V gene has CDR1 SGHVS and CDR2 FNYEAQ. This CDR3 has 16 residues. The trim removed 5 bases at V and 6 bases at J, leaving 7 bases unmatched. The chain's CDR3 is CASSPPTSGRSNEQFF. CDR3 in DNA: TGTGCCAGCAGCCCCCCGACTAGCGGGAGGTCCAATGAGCAGTTCTTC.

The rearrangement joins TRBV28 to TRBJ1-3; tentatively, D is TRBD1 (5 bases). Germline V gene sequence: CDR1 MDHEN, CDR2 SYDVKM. CDR3 length: 15 amino acids. Trimming left V 3 bases short and J 6 bases short, with 15 bases between. CDR3 in amino acids: CASSFGGLEENTIYF. For the CDR3, the DNA is TGTGCCAGCAGTTTCGGGGGATTAGAGGAAAACACCATATATTTT.

This clonotype was seen a handful of times. The gene calls are TRBV10-2 and TRBJ2-7; D not certain. This CDR3 region has 14 residues. Germline V gene sequence: CDR1 WSHSY, CDR2 SAAADI. Trimming removed 1 base at V and 0 bases at J, with 7 bases between. CDR3 region: CASSEFGSSYEQYF. Written as DNA, the CDR3 is TGCGCCAGCAGTGAGTTTGGCAGCTCCTACGAGCAGTACTTC.

This clonotype was detected ten times or more. The V gene is TRBV28, the J gene TRBJ2-2, with 10 bases fitting TRBD2. J lost 2 bases, V lost 5 bases, and 5 bases had no gene match. There are 16 residues in the CDR3. Looked up from germline, CDR1 is MDHEN and CDR2 is SYDVKM. The CDR3 loop reads CASSPRLAGNTGELFF. CDR3 coding DNA: TGTGCCAGCAGTCCCCGACTAGCGGGCAACACCGGGGAGCTGTTTTTT.